This T cell receptor (beta chain) was sequenced for a study of blood T cell repertoires in COVID-19. Looking at the study overall: Acute and convalescent COVID-19 samples came from the United States, Italy and Spain.

Original handling: Amplifying reference gene primers gave estimates of nucleated cell counts. Produced via immunoSEQ multiplex PCR; TCRdb's table is partial and in-frame only. The DNA gave D and trimming, while V, J and clone size come from that table. This repertoire shows roughly 110,000 clones, about 90% found once; its top ten account for around 1.3%. The germline V gene has CDR1 LGHDT and CDR2 YNNKEL (reference sequence). Trimming removed 2 bases from V and 5 bases from J, with 9 bases in between. The CDR3 is 13 amino acids. This receptor was identified in a woman in her thirties with acute or convalescent COVID-19. Sequenced material: peripheral blood. The gene calls are TRBV3-1 (or the pseudogene TRBV3-2) and TRBJ1-2, with D uncertain. In nucleotides, the CDR3 is TGTGCCAGCAGCCAAATCAAAACATATGGCTACACCTTC. This translates into CASSQIKTYGYTF.